This passage covers 19 T cell receptor beta chains from one sample sequenced in a study of blood T cell repertoires in COVID-19. Data came from immunoSEQ multiplex PCR; TCRdb stores just in-frame clones and leaves some out. The repertoire holds about 180,000 clones, around four fifths seen once, with 6.5% to 7.5% in the top ten. The sequenced sample consisted of peripheral blood. These receptors came from a woman in her 40s with COVID-19, enrolled during active disease.

The chain carries TRBV6-5 and TRBJ2-7, with 8 bases matching TRBD2. V gave up 5 bases and J gave up 6 bases; unmatched junction bases: 0. The CDR3 consists of 11 residues. CDR1 is MNHEY, CDR2 SVGAGI, per germline. CDR3 amino acids: CASSSGGEQYF. CDR3 nucleotides: TGTGCCAGCAGTAGCGGGGGCGAGCAGTACTTC.

This clone was seen a few times. The V call is TRBV27, the J call TRBJ2-7; 8 nucleotides line up with TRBD2. The CDR3 runs to 14 residues. Trimming cost V 3 bases and J 2 bases; bases outside gene matches: 3. Germline-derived CDR1 and CDR2 are MNHEY and SMNVEV (reference sequence). Written as DNA, the CDR3 is TGTGCCAGCAGTTTTGCCGGGAGGGCCTACGAGCAGTACTTC. It encodes CASSFAGRAYEQYF.

The J gene is TRBJ1-2, the V gene TRBV24-1, with D unresolved. Trimming took off 3 bases at V and 8 bases at J, with 15 bases between the two ends. Germline V gene lookup returns CDR1 KGHDR and CDR2 SFDVKD. This CDR3 comprises 14 residues. The chain's CDR3 is CATSDPPPGVGYTF. CDR3 nucleotides: TGTGCCACCAGTGATCCTCCCCCGGGAGTCGGCTACACCTTC.

A single count supports this clone. This rearrangement joins TRBV2 to TRBJ2-3; a weak D match, TRBD2 (7 bases). Trimming cost V 2 bases and J 3 bases, with 18 bases left between them. Looked up from germline, CDR1 is SNHLY and CDR2 is FYNNEI. This CDR3 is built from 17 residues. The DNA of the CDR3 is TGTGCCAGCAGTGAAAGGGGGGGCCATAGTCGGACAGATACGCAGTATTTT. Its protein product is CASSERGGHSRTDTQYF.

The V call is TRBV7-3, the J call TRBJ2-5; tentatively, D is TRBD1 (6 bases). The CDR3 spans 15 residues. The germline V and J ends were trimmed by 2 bases and 4 bases, with 14 bases remaining between them. Germline V CDR1 and CDR2: SGHTA, FQGTGA. In nucleotides, the CDR3 is TGTGCCAGCAGCTTATCACAGGGTTCCCTAGAGACCCAGTACTTC. Translating it yields CASSLSQGSLETQYF.

The rearrangement links TRBV27 to TRBJ1-4, with D maybe TRBD1 (6 bases). V gave up 4 bases and J gave up 7 bases, with 10 bases separating them. This CDR3 has 13 amino acids. The germline CDR1 and CDR2 sequences are MNHEY and SMNVEV (reference sequence). In DNA form, the CDR3 reads TGTGCCAGCAGTTACAGGGAGGGTGAAAAACTGTTTTTT. Its protein product is CASSYREGEKLFF. Full variable domain (remainder filled in from reference TRBV27 and TRBJ1-4): EAQVTQNPRYLITVTGKKLTVTCSQNMNHEYMSWYRQDPGLGLRQIYYSMNVEVTDKGDVPEGYKVSRKEKRNFPLILESPSPNQTSLYFCASSYREGEKLFFGSGTQLSVL.

This clone was counted between two and nine times. The V gene is TRBV7-6, the J gene TRBJ1-4; D possibly corresponds to TRBD1 (5 bases). Germline loops: CDR1 SGHVS, CDR2 FNYEAQ. The CDR3 has 17 amino acids. Trimming left V 1 base short and J 8 bases short, with 20 bases between. The CDR3 reads CASSLEGGGRVGEKLFF. Here the CDR3 DNA reads TGTGCCAGCAGCTTAGAGGGTGGGGGGAGAGTCGGAGAAAAACTGTTTTTT.

The chain has TRBV28 and TRBJ2-7, with D perhaps TRBD2 (5 bases). The CDR3 is made up of 14 amino acids. Germline CDR1 reads MDHEN; CDR2 reads SYDVKM. Trimming left V 3 bases short and J 0 bases short, with 9 bases between. CDR3 sequence reads: CASSFGSVSYEQYF. The DNA of the CDR3 is TGTGCCAGCAGTTTTGGGAGCGTCTCCTACGAGCAGTACTTC.

The CDR3 sequence is CASSLSGDRLETQYF. In DNA, the CDR3 is TGTGCCAGCAGCTTAAGTGGGGACAGACTAGAGACCCAGTACTTC. This chain links TRBV11-3 with TRBJ2-5, with TRBD1 matching 7 bases. CDR1 and CDR2 (germline): SGHNT, YENEEA. The CDR3 is made up of 15 amino acids. The V and J ends lost 2 bases and 4 bases, in that order; junction bases with no gene match: 7.

The V call is TRBV19, the J call TRBJ2-3; D possibly corresponds to TRBD1 (6 bases). The CDR3 consists of 14 residues. Trimming left V 3 bases short and J 4 bases short, with 11 bases between. Germline CDR1 and CDR2: LNHDA and SQIVND (reference sequence). CDR3 protein: CASSINRAADTQYF. The CDR3, as DNA: TGTGCCAGTAGTATTAACAGGGCCGCAGATACGCAGTATTTT.

V usage is TRBV11-2 and J usage is TRBJ2-1; D is possibly TRBD2 (7 bases). Between the trimmed V and J ends, which lost 5 bases and 8 bases, there was a span of 22 bases. This CDR3 is 16 amino acids long. The germline CDR1 and CDR2 sequences are SGHAT and FQNNGV. Here the CDR3 DNA reads TGTGCCAGCAGCCCCCTGAGGGGGGGAGGTGTCGATGAGCAGTTCTTC. As protein: CASSPLRGGGVDEQFF.

V usage is TRBV19 and J usage is TRBJ2-7; the match to TRBD1 covers 8 bases. V lost 3 bases and J lost 5; bases outside the gene matches: 6. Germline assignment: CDR1 LNHDA and CDR2 SQIVND (reference sequence). There are 14 residues in the CDR3. The CDR3 spells CASSIQQGANEQYF. The CDR3 DNA follows: TGTGCCAGTAGTATTCAGCAGGGGGCGAACGAGCAGTACTTC.

The rearrangement joins TRBV7-8 to TRBJ2-3, with D unclear. Trimming took 5 bases from V and 6 from J, leaving 6 bases between them. From germline, CDR1 is SGHVS and CDR2 FQNEAQ. This CDR3 comprises 11 residues. CDR3 sequence reads: CASSAMDTQYF. In nucleotides, the CDR3 is TGTGCCAGCAGCGCTATGGATACGCAGTATTTT.

This chain links TRBV5-6 with TRBJ1-5; D is perhaps TRBD1 (6 bases). The CDR3 runs 14 residues. The V gene lost 7 bases and the J gene lost 2 bases, with 13 bases spanning the gap. Looked up from germline, CDR1 is SGHDT and CDR2 is YYEEEE. CDR3 coding DNA: TGTGCCAGCGAACAGGGATTGGGCAATCAGCCCCAGCATTTT. Translation: CASEQGLGNQPQHF.

The chain employs TRBV27 and TRBJ2-1; D not certain. Germline V CDR1 and CDR2: MNHEY, SMNVEV (reference sequence). The CDR3 has 15 residues. Between the trimmed V and J ends, which lost 4 bases and 0 bases, there was a span of 10 bases. The CDR3 region is CASSWQDSSYNEQFF. The CDR3 region has the DNA TGTGCCAGCAGTTGGCAGGATAGCTCCTACAATGAGCAGTTCTTC.

CDR3 loop: CASSPGSGQGIQPQHF. CDR3 bases: TGTGCCAGCAGCCCCGGATCTGGACAGGGTATCCAGCCCCAGCATTTT. The chain couples TRBV7-9 to TRBJ1-5; 8 nucleotides agree with TRBD1. The germline V gene has CDR1 SEHNR and CDR2 FQNEAQ (reference sequence). V shed 5 bases and J 7 bases; nucleotides not matched to a gene: 13. This CDR3 has 16 amino acids.

In this sample, this clone turned up a few times. The chain has TRBV5-6 and TRBJ2-7, with a weak D call TRBD2 (5 bases). The germline CDR1 and CDR2 sequences are SGHDT and YYEEEE. V shed 4 bases and J shed 3 bases, with 17 bases lying between them. CDR3 length equals 15 residues. The CDR3 spells CASSVYETDFYEQYF. CDR3 sequence (DNA): TGTGCCAGCAGCGTCTACGAGACGGACTTCTACGAGCAGTACTTC.

The genes are TRBV28 and TRBJ1-1; D uncertain. This CDR3 is built from 12 residues. Germline V lookup: CDR1 MDHEN, CDR2 SYDVKM. The germline V and J ends were trimmed by 6 bases and 0 bases, with 5 bases remaining between them. The CDR3, as DNA: TGTGCCAGCAGGTCCATGAACACTGAAGCTTTCTTT. It translates to CASRSMNTEAFF. Drawing the rest from reference TRBV28 and TRBJ1-1, the complete variable domain is DVKVTQSSRYLVKRTGEKVFLECVQDMDHENMFWYRQDPGLGLRLIYFSYDVKMKEKGDIPEGYSVSREKKERFSLILESASTNQTSMYLCASRSMNTEAFFGQGTRLTVV.

The chain links TRBV11-3 to TRBJ2-1; TRBD2 agrees at 9 bases. After removal of 3 bases from V and 6 bases from J, the junction contained 6 bases not matched to a gene. Germline CDR1 SGHNT, CDR2 YENEEA. CDR3 length: 15 residues. This CDR3 is CASSFGGRVINEQFF. Written as DNA, the CDR3 is TGTGCCAGCAGCTTTGGCGGGAGGGTGATCAATGAGCAGTTCTTC.